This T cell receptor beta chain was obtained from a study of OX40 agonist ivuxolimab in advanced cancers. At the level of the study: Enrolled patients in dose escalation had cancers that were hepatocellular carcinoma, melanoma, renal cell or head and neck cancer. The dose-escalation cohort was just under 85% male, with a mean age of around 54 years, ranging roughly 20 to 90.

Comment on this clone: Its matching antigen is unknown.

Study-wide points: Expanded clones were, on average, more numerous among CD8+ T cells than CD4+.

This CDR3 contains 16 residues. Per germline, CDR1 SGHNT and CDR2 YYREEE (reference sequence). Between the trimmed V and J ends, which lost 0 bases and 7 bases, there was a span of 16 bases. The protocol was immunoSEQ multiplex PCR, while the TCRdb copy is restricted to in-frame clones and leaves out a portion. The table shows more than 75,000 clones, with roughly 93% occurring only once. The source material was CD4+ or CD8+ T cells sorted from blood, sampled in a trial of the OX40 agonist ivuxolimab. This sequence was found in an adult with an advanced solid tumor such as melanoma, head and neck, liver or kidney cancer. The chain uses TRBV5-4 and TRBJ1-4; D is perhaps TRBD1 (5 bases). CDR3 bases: TGTGCCAGCAGCTTGGGGGGCAGGGTCGGCGGTGAAAAACTGTTTTTT. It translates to CASSLGGRVGGEKLFF. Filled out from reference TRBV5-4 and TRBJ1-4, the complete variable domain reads ETGVTQSPTHLIKTRGQQVTLRCSSQSGHNTVSWYQQALGQGPQFIFQYYREEENGRGNFPPRFSGLQFPNYSSELNVNALELDDSALYLCASSLGGRVGGEKLFFGSGTQLSVL.